This T cell receptor beta chain was found in a study of Ad26.COV2.S vaccination and SARS-CoV-2 variants. Study-level information: The COV1001 Ad26.COV2.S trial arm included the donor. Each vaccinee took Ad26.COV2.S intramuscularly, once or twice 56 days apart. Overall study results and limits: Vaccine recipients and placebo recipients showed similar non-spike TCR breadth.

Treatment: around 19 received Ad26.COV2.S at low or high dose, single or two shots; five or six received placebo; per-sample allocation not given. Sampling took place 63 days after the first vaccine or placebo injection. Clones were read by immunoSEQ multiplex PCR, and TCRdb kept only the in-frame ones, dropping some. The sample holds under 550,000 clones, about nine tenths seen once. Germline CDR1 reads SGHTA; CDR2 reads FQGNSA. Deletions cut 1 base from V and 6 bases from J, with 9 bases between. The CDR3 is made up of 13 amino acids. This clone has a handful of counts. Its antigen is unidentified. The specimen was peripheral blood, collected in a trial of Ad26.COV2.S vaccine versus placebo. The chain couples TRBV7-2 to TRBJ1-2; D is unresolved. The TCR comes from a person aged 18-60 years who received the Ad26.COV2.S COVID-19 vaccine or a placebo. The CDR3 nucleotides are TGTGCCAGCAGCTTAGGCCCGACGGATGGCTACACCTTC. Encoded protein: CASSLGPTDGYTF.